Below, 17 T cell receptor beta chains from the same sample are listed, as sequenced in a study of shared clonotypes between healthy human individuals. Here immunoSEQ multiplex PCR was the method, and the copy in TCRdb shows in-frame clones only, minus some. The data contain about 980,000 clones, about three quarters of them singletons. The sample was memory CD4+ T cells sorted from blood. The subset denotes: CD45RA-negative fraction. The receptors come from a man in his late teens or twenties in good health.

The sample holds a few counts of this clone. The chain couples TRBV4-1 to TRBJ1-1; D is uncertain. Germline lookup yields CDR1 MGHRA and CDR2 YSYEKL. CDR3 length: 13 residues. Trimming cost V 5 bases and J 11 bases, with 18 bases left between them. CDR3 amino acids: CASSSSSIFGAFF. In DNA, the CDR3 is TGCGCCAGCAGCTCTAGCAGTATCTTCGGCGCTTTCTTT.

The J gene is TRBJ2-7, the V gene TRBV5-1; 11 positions match TRBD2. Germline V lookup: CDR1 SGHRS, CDR2 YFSETQ. V gave up 8 bases and J gave up 11 bases; unmatched junction bases: 18. CDR3 size: 15 residues. The CDR3 DNA sequence: TGCGCCAGAACCATAGCGGGAGGGATAGACGGTTCGGAGTACTTC. Translated: CARTIAGGIDGSEYF.

As DNA, the CDR3 is TGCGCCAGCAGCCAAGGTGCGGGGAGCACAGATACGCAGTATTTT. Protein product: CASSQGAGSTDTQYF. The chain joins TRBV4-1 to TRBJ2-3; the D gene is possibly TRBD2 (6 bases). This CDR3 is built from 15 residues. In germline, CDR1 is MGHRA, CDR2 YSYEKL. The V end lost 1 base, the J end lost 0 bases, and 8 bases lay between the germline ends.

The V and J genes are TRBV30 and TRBJ1-1; D is uncertain. V dropped 2 bases and J dropped 5 bases, with 6 bases sitting between them. The germline V gene encodes CDR1 GTSNPN and CDR2 SVGIG (reference sequence). This CDR3 spans 11 amino acids. In DNA, the CDR3 is TGTGCCTGGAGTCCTTTAACTGAAGCTTTCTTT. Its translation is CAWSPLTEAFF.

The V and J genes are TRBV7-2 and TRBJ1-5; no clear D. Germline CDR1 and CDR2: SGHTA and FQGNSA. V dropped 1 base and J dropped 7 bases, with 11 bases sitting between them. The CDR3 covers 14 residues. The CDR3 DNA reads TGTGCCAGCAGCTTAGTAGGGCCCGGGCAGCCCCAGCATTTT. It translates to CASSLVGPGQPQHF.

This clone was picked up one time. The CDR3 sequence is CASSLRPDGETQYF. The CDR3 coding sequence is TGCGCCAGCAGCCTACGACCCGACGGAGAGACCCAGTACTTC. The rearrangement uses TRBV5-1 and TRBJ2-5; D call uncertain. The CDR3 runs 14 residues. Trimming removed 4 bases at V and 4 bases at J, with 14 bases between. The germline gives CDR1 SGHRS, CDR2 YFSETQ.

The chain joins TRBV5-5 to TRBJ1-1, with D perhaps matching TRBD1 (5 bases). CDR1 is SGHKS, CDR2 YYEKEE, per germline (reference sequence). V was cut by 2 bases and J by 4 bases, with 9 bases left in between. CDR3 length equals 13 residues. CDR3 sequence: CASSFIGTTEAFF. In DNA, the CDR3 is TGTGCCAGCAGCTTCATCGGGACCACTGAAGCTTTCTTT.

This clone was found a few times. The CDR3 DNA reads as TGTGCCAGCAGCCCCCTGGACGAGCAGTACTTC. This translates into CASSPLDEQYF. This chain uses TRBV6-6 with TRBJ2-7, with D hard to call. Germline V gene data show CDR1 as MNHNY and CDR2 as SVGAGI (reference sequence). The CDR3 covers 11 residues. V lost 6 bases to trimming and J lost 5 bases, with 8 bases between them.

This clone has a handful of counts. This same CDR3 is encoded by further DNA sequences in the sample. The rearrangement joins TRBV19 to TRBJ2-5, with D hard to call. Germline lookup yields CDR1 LNHDA and CDR2 SQIVND (reference sequence). This CDR3 spans 12 amino acids. V dropped 6 bases and J dropped 4 bases, with 9 bases sitting between them. The CDR3 DNA follows: TGTGCCAGTAGCCGATTCGGAGAGACCCAGTACTTC. As protein: CASSRFGETQYF.

Turning to this clone: The same CDR3 can be traced to other DNA sequences in this sample. The rearrangement links TRBV19 to TRBJ1-5, with D perhaps matching TRBD1 (5 bases). CDR3 length: 15 amino acids. V shed 0 bases and J shed 0 bases, with 6 bases lying between them. The germline CDR1 and CDR2 sequences are LNHDA and SQIVND (reference sequence). The CDR3 DNA reads as TGTGCCAGTAGTATAGAGACAGTTAGCAATCAGCCCCAGCATTTT. Translated: CASSIETVSNQPQHF.

The chain has TRBV6-5 and TRBJ2-3, with 8 bases aligning to TRBD2. Germline assignment: CDR1 MNHEY and CDR2 SVGAGI. The CDR3 covers 14 residues. Unmatched junction bases numbered 9, after V lost 5 bases and J lost 8 bases. This CDR3 reads CASSTPGLVGTQYF. The CDR3 DNA reads TGTGCCAGCAGTACCCCGGGACTAGTTGGTACGCAGTATTTT.

The chain recombines TRBV4-3 with TRBJ2-1; 9 bases line up with TRBD1. The CDR3 sequence is 16 residues long. The J segment lost 7 bases and the V segment lost 1 base, leaving 8 bases of the junction unmatched. Germline CDR1 is LGHNA and CDR2 is YSLEER. The CDR3 spells CASSQVGQGIGNEQFF. The CDR3 DNA sequence: TGCGCCAGCAGCCAAGTCGGACAGGGGATCGGGAATGAGCAGTTCTTC.

This clone showed up just a few times. The chain carries TRBV2 and TRBJ2-7, with 7 bases fitting TRBD2. J gave up 2 bases and V 6 bases, and 4 bases lay outside the gene matches. This CDR3 region has 13 residues. Germline V gene sequence: CDR1 SNHLY, CDR2 FYNNEI. The CDR3 spells CASRASGAYEQYF. The CDR3 DNA reads TGTGCCAGCAGGGCTAGCGGCGCCTACGAGCAGTACTTC.

J is TRBJ2-5 and V is TRBV29-1, with TRBD1 matching 8 bases. The V and J ends lost 7 bases and 5 bases, in that order; junction bases with no gene match: 9. Per the germline V gene, CDR1 is SQVTM and CDR2 is ANQGSEA. The CDR3 is 13 amino acids. CDR3 DNA sequence: TGCAGCGCTAAGGACAGGGTGGGGGAGACCCAGTACTTC. Its protein is CSAKDRVGETQYF.

This clone was counted many times. V usage is TRBV7-2 and J usage is TRBJ1-3; the D is unclear. The V end lost 5 bases, the J end lost 0 bases, and 2 bases lay between the germline ends. CDR1 is SGHTA, CDR2 FQGNSA, per germline. The CDR3 is 12 amino acids. CDR3 nucleotides: TGTGCCAGCAGCCACTCTGGAAACACCATATATTTT. Its protein product is CASSHSGNTIYF.

The rearrangement joins TRBV28 to TRBJ2-7; possibly TRBD1 for D (6 bases). The CDR3 contains 16 residues. Germline V gene sequence: CDR1 MDHEN, CDR2 SYDVKM. Between the trimmed V and J ends, which lost 5 bases and 6 bases, there was a span of 23 bases. In DNA, the CDR3 is TGTGCCAGCAGTATCCGACAGGTCGTGCGGTTGGGCGAGCAGTACTTC. Translating gives CASSIRQVVRLGEQYF.

The V and J genes are TRBV5-4 and TRBJ2-4; TRBD1 matches at 9 bases. The V segment lost 4 bases and the J segment 0 bases; nucleotides outside the gene matches: 5. This CDR3 comprises 16 residues. Looked up from germline, CDR1 is SGHNT and CDR2 is YYREEE (reference sequence). CDR3 sequence reads: CASSQGQGLAKNIQYF. DNA of the CDR3: TGTGCCAGCAGCCAGGGACAGGGACTAGCCAAAAACATTCAGTACTTC.